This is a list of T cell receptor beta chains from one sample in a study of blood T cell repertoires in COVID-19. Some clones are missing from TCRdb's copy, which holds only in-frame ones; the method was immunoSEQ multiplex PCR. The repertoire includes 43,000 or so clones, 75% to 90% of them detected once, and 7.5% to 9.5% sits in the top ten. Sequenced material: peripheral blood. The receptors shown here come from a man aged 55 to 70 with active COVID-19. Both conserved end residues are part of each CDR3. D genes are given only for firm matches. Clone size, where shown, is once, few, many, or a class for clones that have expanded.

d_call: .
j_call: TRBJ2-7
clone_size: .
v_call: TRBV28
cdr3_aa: CASSFRDRLVGYEQYF
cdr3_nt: TGTGCCAGCAGTTTCAGGGACCGACTAGTGGGCTACGAGCAGTACTTC

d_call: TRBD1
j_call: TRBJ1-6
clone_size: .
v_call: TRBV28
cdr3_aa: CATWDRGNSYNSPLHF
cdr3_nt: TGTGCCACTTGGGACAGGGGGAACTCCTATAATTCACCCCTCCACTTT

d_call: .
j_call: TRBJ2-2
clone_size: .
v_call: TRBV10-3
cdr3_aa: CAIGLQVNTGELFF
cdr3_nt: TGTGCCATCGGTTTACAGGTGAACACCGGGGAGCTGTTTTTT

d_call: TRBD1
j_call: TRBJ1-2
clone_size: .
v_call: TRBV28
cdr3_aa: CASLNTGGNGYTF
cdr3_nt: TGTGCCTCATTAAACACAGGGGGGAATGGCTACACCTTC

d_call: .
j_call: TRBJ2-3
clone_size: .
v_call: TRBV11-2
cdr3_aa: CASSLVGGPLTDTQYF
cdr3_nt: TGTGCCAGCAGCTTAGTTGGCGGGCCCCTCACAGATACGCAGTATTTT

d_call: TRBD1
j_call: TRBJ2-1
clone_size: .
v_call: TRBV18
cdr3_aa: CASSQGADEQFF
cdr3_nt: TGTGCCAGCTCGCAGGGGGCTGATGAGCAGTTCTTC

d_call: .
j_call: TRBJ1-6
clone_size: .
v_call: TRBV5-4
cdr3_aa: CASSDRRAYNSPLHF
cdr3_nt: TGTGCCAGCAGCGACCGCAGGGCATACAATTCACCCCTCCACTTT

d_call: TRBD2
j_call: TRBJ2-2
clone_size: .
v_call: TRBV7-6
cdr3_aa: CASSPLAGGNTGELFF
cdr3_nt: TGTGCCAGCAGCCCATTAGCGGGAGGTAACACCGGGGAGCTGTTTTTT

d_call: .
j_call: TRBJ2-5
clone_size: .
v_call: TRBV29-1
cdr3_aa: CSVVGVEETQYF
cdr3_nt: TGCAGCGTTGTAGGGGTAGAAGAGACCCAGTACTTC

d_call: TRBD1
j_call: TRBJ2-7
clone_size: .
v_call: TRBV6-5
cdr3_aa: CASSYGTGGEQYF
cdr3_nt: TGTGCCAGCAGTTACGGGACAGGGGGCGAGCAGTACTTC

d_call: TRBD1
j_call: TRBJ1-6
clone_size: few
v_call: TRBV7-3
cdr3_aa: CASSLTGQGMSPLHF
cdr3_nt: TGTGCCAGCAGCTTAACGGGACAGGGGATGTCACCCCTCCACTTT

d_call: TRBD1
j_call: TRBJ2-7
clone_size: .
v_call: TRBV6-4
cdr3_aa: CASSVQGDSSYEQYF
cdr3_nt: TGTGCCAGCAGTGTACAAGGGGACAGCTCCTACGAGCAGTACTTC

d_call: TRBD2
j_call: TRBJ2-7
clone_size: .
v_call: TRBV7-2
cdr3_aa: CASSLASGSNYEQYF
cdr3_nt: TGTGCCAGCAGCCTCGCGAGCGGGAGCAACTACGAGCAGTACTTC

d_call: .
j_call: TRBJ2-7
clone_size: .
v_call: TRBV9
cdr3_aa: CASSVGAHSYEQYF
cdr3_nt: TGTGCCAGCAGCGTAGGGGCACACTCCTACGAGCAGTACTTC

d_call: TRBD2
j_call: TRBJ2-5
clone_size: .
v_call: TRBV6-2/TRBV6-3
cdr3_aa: CASSYTGGSYGTQYF
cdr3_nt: TGTGCCAGCAGTTATACGGGAGGGTCGTATGGGACCCAGTACTTC

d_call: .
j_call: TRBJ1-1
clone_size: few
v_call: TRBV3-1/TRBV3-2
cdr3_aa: CASSQGGFRTEAFF
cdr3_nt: TGTGCCAGCAGCCAAGGAGGGTTCCGCACTGAAGCTTTCTTT

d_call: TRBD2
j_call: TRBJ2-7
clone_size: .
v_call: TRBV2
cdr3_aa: CASGDSGSGRGGRYEQYF
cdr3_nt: TGTGCCAGCGGCGATAGCGGGAGTGGAAGAGGGGGCCGCTACGAGCAGTACTTC

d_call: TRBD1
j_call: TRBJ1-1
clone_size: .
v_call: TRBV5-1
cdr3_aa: CASSFGQGEAFF
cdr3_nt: TGCGCCAGCAGCTTCGGACAGGGGGAAGCTTTCTTT

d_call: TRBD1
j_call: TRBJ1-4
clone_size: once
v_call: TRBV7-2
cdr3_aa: CASGRPGQEKLFF
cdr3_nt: TGTGCCAGCGGCAGGCCGGGACAGGAAAAACTGTTTTTT